One and the same sample provided the 8 T cell receptor beta chains below, sequenced in a study of CD8+CD57+ T cells in acquired aplastic anemia. Investigators profiled TCR beta VDJ and CDR3 from genomic DNA template. Each CDR3 protein is one row after TCRdb ran MiXCR on the reads. The sample holds 450,000 to 550,000 distinct CDR3 sequences; around 30% are singletons and the top ten take roughly 0.8%. Individuals selected for sequencing had exhibited CD8+CD57+ cell expansion on flow cytometry. The sample was sorted CD4+, CD8+, or CD8+CD57+ T cells (not recorded which) from PBMCs. The receptors derive from a human donor with aplastic anemia.

As concerns this clonotype: Since a much larger clone is just one base distant, this may be a read error. The chain employs TRBV19 and TRBJ1-2; D is perhaps TRBD1 (5 bases). Between the trimmed V and J ends, which lost 6 bases and 5 bases, there was a span of 16 bases. Germline V gene data show CDR1 as LNHDA and CDR2 as SQIVND (reference sequence). This CDR3 spans 14 amino acids. The CDR3 DNA reads as TGTGCCAGTAGCATCGGGACTCTATTATATGGCTACACCTTC. Protein product: CASSIGTLLYGYTF.

This clonotype was found many times. The CDR3 is CSARGAGNTIYF. The CDR3 DNA reads TGCAGTGCTAGAGGGGCCGGAAACACCATATATTTT. The V call is TRBV20-1, the J call TRBJ1-3, with D unresolved. The germline V gene encodes CDR1 DFQATT and CDR2 SNEGSKA (reference sequence). The length of the CDR3 is 12 residues. V lost 1 base and J 4 bases, leaving 5 bases between the germline ends.

The rearrangement joins TRBV29-1 to TRBJ1-2; 8 bases agree with TRBD1. CDR1 SQVTM and CDR2 ANQGSEA come from the germline V gene. V lost 0 bases and J lost 7; bases outside the gene matches: 4. The CDR3 length is 13 residues. This chain's CDR3 is CSVEDGQGGGYTF. CDR3 nucleotides: TGCAGCGTTGAAGACGGACAGGGTGGTGGCTACACCTTC.

This clonotype was seen repeatedly, ten times or more. This chain links TRBV7-9 with TRBJ1-1; unclear D gene. CDR3 length equals 14 residues. Germline V lookup: CDR1 SEHNR, CDR2 FQNEAQ (reference sequence). Trimming shortened V by 3 bases and J by 2 bases, and 10 bases separated the two germline ends. CDR3 sequence: CASSLMDVNTEAFF. The CDR3 DNA reads as TGTGCCAGCAGCTTGATGGACGTCAACACTGAAGCTTTCTTT.

This clonotype was recorded at least ten times. The chain carries TRBV29-1 and TRBJ2-5, with a weak D call TRBD2 (6 bases). V lost 2 bases and J 2 bases, leaving 15 bases between the germline ends. CDR3 length: 15 amino acids. Germline V gene lookup returns CDR1 SQVTM and CDR2 ANQGSEA. In nucleotides, the CDR3 is TGCAGCGTTGAATCGCCGGGACTGATACAAGAGACCCAGTACTTC. Amino acid sequence: CSVESPGLIQETQYF.

With regard to this clonotype: One junction end disagrees with the germline gene, perhaps due to a read error. The chain employs TRBV10-2 and TRBJ1-5, with TRBD1 identical over 7 bases. The CDR3 length is 16 residues. Germline assignment: CDR1 WSHSY and CDR2 SAAADI. The CDR3 loop reads CASSLRDRTSNQPQHF. CDR3 nucleotides: TGTGCCAGCTCGCTCCGGGACAGAACAAGCAATCAGCCCCAGCATTTT.

This clonotype was recorded a few times. As DNA, the CDR3 is TGTGCCACCAGTGGGGGACAGGGGACGACCTACGAGCAGTACTTC. It specifies CATSGGQGTTYEQYF. The chain carries TRBV24-1 and TRBJ2-7, with 10 bases matching TRBD1. After removal of 5 bases from V and 2 bases from J, the junction contained 5 bases not matched to a gene. Germline values: CDR1 KGHDR, CDR2 SFDVKD. The CDR3 is 15 residues long.

This chain connects TRBV29-1 to TRBJ2-7; possible D gene TRBD1, 5 bases. The CDR3 runs to 13 residues. Per the germline V gene, CDR1 is SQVTM and CDR2 is ANQGSEA. The germline V and J ends were trimmed by 4 bases and 3 bases, with 13 bases remaining between them. For the CDR3, the DNA is TGCAGCGTTGTTAGGGGTTCTAGCTACGAGCAGTACTTC. It yields the protein CSVVRGSSYEQYF.